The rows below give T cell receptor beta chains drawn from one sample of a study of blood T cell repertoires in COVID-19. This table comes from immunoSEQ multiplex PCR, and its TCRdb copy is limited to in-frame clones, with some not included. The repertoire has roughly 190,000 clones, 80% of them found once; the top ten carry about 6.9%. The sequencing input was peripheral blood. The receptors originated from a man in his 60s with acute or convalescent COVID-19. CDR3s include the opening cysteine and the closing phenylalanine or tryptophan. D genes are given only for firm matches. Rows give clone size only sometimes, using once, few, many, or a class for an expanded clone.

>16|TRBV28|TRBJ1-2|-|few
CASSSFIGTRTVGYTF
TGTGCCAGCAGTTCTTTTATTGGGACACGGACGGTTGGCTACACCTTC
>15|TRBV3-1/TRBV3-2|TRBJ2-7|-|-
CASSQTGILTYEQYF
TGTGCCAGCAGCCAAACCGGGATACTCACCTACGAGCAGTACTTC
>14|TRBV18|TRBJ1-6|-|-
CASSPVGEGSPLHF
TGTGCCAGCTCACCGGTAGGGGAAGGTTCACCCCTCCACTTT
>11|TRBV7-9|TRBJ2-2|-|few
CASSRTGELFF
TGTGCCAGCAGCCGTACCGGGGAGCTGTTTTTT
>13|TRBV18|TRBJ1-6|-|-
CASSPPGYSPLHF
TGTGCCAGCTCACCCCCCGGGTATTCACCCCTCCACTTT
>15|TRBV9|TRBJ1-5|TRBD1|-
CASSVEDRPNQPQHF
TGTGCCAGCAGCGTAGAGGACAGGCCCAATCAGCCCCAGCATTTT
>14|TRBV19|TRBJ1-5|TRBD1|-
CASTQTGFGQPQHF
TGTGCCAGTACCCAGACAGGGTTCGGTCAGCCCCAGCATTTT
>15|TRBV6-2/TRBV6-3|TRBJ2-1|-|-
CASSYGGGLYNEQFF
TGTGCCAGCAGTTACGGCGGGGGCCTCTACAATGAGCAGTTCTTC
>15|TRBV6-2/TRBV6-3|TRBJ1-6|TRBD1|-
CASSDRGRVNSPPHF
TGTGCCAGCAGTGACAGGGGGCGGGTTAATTCACCCCCCCACTTT
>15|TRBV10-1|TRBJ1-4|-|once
CASSEAGGQEEKLFF
TGCGCCAGCAGTGAGGCCGGGGGGCAAGAGGAAAAACTGTTTTTT
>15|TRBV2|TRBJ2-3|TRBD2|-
CASSGTSGRTDTQYF
TGTGCCAGCAGTGGGACTAGCGGGAGAACAGATACGCAGTATTTT
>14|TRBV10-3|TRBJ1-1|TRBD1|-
CAIRGPDRANEAFF
TGTGCCATCAGGGGGCCGGACAGGGCCAATGAAGCTTTCTTT
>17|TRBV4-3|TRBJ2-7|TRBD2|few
CASSQDQGGGDPYEQYF
TGCGCCAGCAGCCAAGATCAGGGCGGGGGGGATCCCTACGAGCAGTACTTC
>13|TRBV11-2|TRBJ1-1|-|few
CASSFGRVAEAFF
TGTGCCAGCAGCTTTGGGAGGGTCGCTGAAGCTTTCTTT
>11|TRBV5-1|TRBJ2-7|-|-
CASSSLYEQYF
TGCGCCAGCAGCTCCCTATACGAGCAGTACTTC
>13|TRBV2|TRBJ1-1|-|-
CASRRGTNTEAFF
TGTGCCAGCCGTCGGGGGACGAACACTGAAGCTTTCTTT
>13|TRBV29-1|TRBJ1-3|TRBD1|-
CSATRTGGNTIYF
TGCAGCGCCACCCGGACAGGGGGAAACACCATATATTTT
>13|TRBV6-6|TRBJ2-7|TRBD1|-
CASRGQGPYEQYF
TGTGCCAGCAGGGGACAGGGCCCCTACGAGCAGTACTTC
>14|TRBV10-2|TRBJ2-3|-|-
CASSESLAADTQYF
TGCGCCAGCAGTGAGTCTTTAGCGGCAGATACGCAGTATTTT
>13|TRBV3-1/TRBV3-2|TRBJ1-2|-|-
CASSRQINYGYTF
TGTGCCAGCAGCCGGCAGATTAACTATGGCTACACCTTC
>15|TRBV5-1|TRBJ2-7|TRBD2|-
CASSLALSGNYEQYF
TGCGCCAGCAGCTTAGCACTTAGCGGGAACTACGAGCAGTACTTC
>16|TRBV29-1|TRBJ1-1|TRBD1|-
CSVELGQGYLNTEAFF
TGCAGCGTTGAGTTGGGACAGGGATACCTTAACACTGAAGCTTTCTTT
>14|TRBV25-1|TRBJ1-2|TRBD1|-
CASRGTGIGYGYTF
TGTGCCAGCAGGGGGACAGGTATCGGCTATGGCTACACCTTC
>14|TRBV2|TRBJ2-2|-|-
CASSVATGTGELFF
TGTGCCAGCAGTGTAGCTACAGGGACCGGGGAGCTGTTTTTT
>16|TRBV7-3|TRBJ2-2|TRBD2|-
CASSSSGGPSSGELFF
TGTGCCAGCAGCTCATCGGGAGGGCCGAGTTCCGGGGAGCTGTTTTTT
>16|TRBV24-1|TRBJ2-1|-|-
CATSDFRGKMDNEQFF
TGTGCCACCAGTGATTTTCGCGGGAAAATGGACAATGAGCAGTTCTTC
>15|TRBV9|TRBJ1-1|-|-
CASSARQGGGTEAFF
TGTGCCAGCAGCGCCCGCCAGGGTGGGGGGACTGAAGCTTTCTTT
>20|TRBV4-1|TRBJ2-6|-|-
CASSSPTGSLEDSGANVLTF
TGCGCCAGCAGCTCCCCTACAGGGTCCCTCGAGGACTCTGGGGCCAACGTCCTGACTTTC
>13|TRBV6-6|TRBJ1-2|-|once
CASRPELGVGYTF
TGTGCCAGCAGACCCGAGTTAGGGGTGGGCTACACCTTC
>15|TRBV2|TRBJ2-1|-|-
CASRVAESSYNEQFF
TGTGCCAGCAGGGTAGCGGAGAGCTCCTACAATGAGCAGTTCTTC
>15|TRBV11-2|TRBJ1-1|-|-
CASSLVLAGRTEAFF
TGTGCCAGCAGCTTAGTTTTAGCAGGGCGCACTGAAGCTTTCTTT
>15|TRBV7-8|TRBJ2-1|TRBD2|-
CASSHSGGVYNEQFF
TGTGCCAGCAGTCATAGCGGGGGGGTTTACAATGAGCAGTTCTTC
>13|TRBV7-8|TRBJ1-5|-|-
CASSSSIRQSQHF
TGTGCCAGCAGCTCCTCAATAAGACAATCCCAGCATTTT
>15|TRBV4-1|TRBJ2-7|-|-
CASSQRQGGHYEQYF
TGCGCCAGCAGCCAAAGACAGGGAGGCCACTACGAGCAGTACTTC
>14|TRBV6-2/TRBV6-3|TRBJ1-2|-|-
CASSADLTGTSYTF
TGTGCCAGCAGTGCGGACTTAACCGGGACATCATATACCTTC
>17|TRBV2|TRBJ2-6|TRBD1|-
CASSDPLDRPGANVLTF
TGTGCCAGCAGTGACCCATTGGACAGGCCTGGGGCCAACGTCCTGACTTTC
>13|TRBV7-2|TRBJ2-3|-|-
CASSFPHTDTQYF
TGTGCCAGCAGCTTTCCACACACAGATACGCAGTATTTT
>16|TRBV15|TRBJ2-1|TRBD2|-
CATSSSPGLVMREQFF
TGTGCCACCAGCAGTTCACCGGGACTAGTCATGCGTGAGCAGTTCTTC
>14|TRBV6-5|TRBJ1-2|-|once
CASSYSSGLYGYTF
TGTGCCAGCAGTTACTCCTCCGGACTCTATGGCTACACCTTC
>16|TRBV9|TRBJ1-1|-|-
CASSVGSVVMNTEAFF
TGTGCCAGCAGCGTAGGGTCGGTGGTCATGAACACTGAAGCTTTCTTT
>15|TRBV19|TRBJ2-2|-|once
CASSLNSWNTGELFF
TGTGCCAGTAGTCTCAACTCCTGGAACACCGGGGAGCTGTTTTTT
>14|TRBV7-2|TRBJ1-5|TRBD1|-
CASSPGTVNQPQHF
TGTGCCAGCAGCCCCGGGACAGTTAATCAGCCCCAGCATTTT
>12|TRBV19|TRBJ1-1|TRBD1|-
CASSITGVRAFF
TGTGCCAGTAGTATAACAGGGGTGCGAGCTTTCTTT
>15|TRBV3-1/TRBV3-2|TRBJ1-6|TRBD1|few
CASSQPTGQKFTLHF
TGTGCCAGCAGCCAACCGACGGGACAGAAGTTCACCCTCCACTTT
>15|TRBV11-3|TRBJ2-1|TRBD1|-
CASSPGQGSYNEQFF
TGTGCCAGCAGCCCGGGACAGGGGTCCTACAATGAGCAGTTCTTC
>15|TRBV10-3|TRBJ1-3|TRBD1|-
CAISADRVAGNTIYF
TGTGCCATCAGTGCGGACAGGGTGGCTGGAAACACCATATATTTT
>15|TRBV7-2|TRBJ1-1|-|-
CASSARGGGYTEAFF
TGTGCCAGCAGCGCCCGCGGGGGGGGGTACACTGAAGCTTTCTTT
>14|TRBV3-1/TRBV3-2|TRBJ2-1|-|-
CASSPPVAYNEQFF
TGTGCCAGCAGCCCACCCGTAGCCTACAATGAGCAGTTCTTC
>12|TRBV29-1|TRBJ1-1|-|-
CSVMQGSTEAFF
TGCAGCGTGATGCAGGGGTCCACTGAAGCTTTCTTT
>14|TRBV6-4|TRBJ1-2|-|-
CASSDSPGGDGYTF
TGTGCCAGCAGTGACTCTCCGGGAGGGGATGGCTACACCTTC
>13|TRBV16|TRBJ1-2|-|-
CASSQVGSHGYTF
TGTGCCAGCAGCCAGGTGGGGAGCCATGGCTACACCTTC
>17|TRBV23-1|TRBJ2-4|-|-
CASSLIYNQGAKNIQYF
TGCGCCAGCAGTCTCATTTATAATCAGGGGGCCAAAAACATTCAGTACTTC
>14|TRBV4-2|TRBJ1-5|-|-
CASSQDHGNQPQHF
TGTGCCAGCAGCCAAGATCACGGTAATCAGCCCCAGCATTTT
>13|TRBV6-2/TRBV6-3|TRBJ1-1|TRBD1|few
CASSTTGETEAFF
TGTGCCAGCAGTACTACAGGGGAAACTGAAGCTTTCTTT
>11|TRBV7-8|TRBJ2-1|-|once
CASSSEGGQFF
TGTGCCAGCAGCTCCGAAGGCGGGCAGTTCTTC
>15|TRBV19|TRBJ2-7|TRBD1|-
CASSKDRGLTYEQYF
TGTGCCAGTAGTAAGGACAGGGGGCTTACCTACGAGCAGTACTTC
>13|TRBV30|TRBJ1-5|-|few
CAWADSSNQPQHF
TGTGCCTGGGCCGACAGTAGCAATCAGCCCCAGCATTTT